This entry concerns a single TCR beta chain. Methods used by the authors: For nucleated cells, counts were estimated from reference gene primer amplification. Some clones are missing from TCRdb's copy, which holds only in-frame ones; the method was immunoSEQ multiplex PCR. V, J and clone size are those of that table, while D and trimming were read from the DNA. The sample includes 150,000 to 200,000 clones, 70% to 90% of them seen just once. V lost 2 bases, J lost 7 bases, and 6 bases stayed unmatched. This CDR3 is 14 amino acids long. Germline V lookup: CDR1 LNHDA, CDR2 SQIVND (reference sequence). This sample is drawn from a study of blood T cell repertoires in COVID-19. Study-level background: Spain, Italy and the United States supplied samples that represented acute and convalescent COVID-19. PBMCs, B-cell-depleted T cells, or T cells were the source of the cDNA or gDNA that made up the material.

This TCR came from a man aged 60 to 75 with acute or convalescent COVID-19. The specimen sequenced was peripheral blood. V is TRBV19 and J is TRBJ1-2; 8 bases map to TRBD1. The CDR3 here is CASSITGGQSGYTF. In nucleotides, the CDR3 is TGTGCCAGTAGTATAACAGGGGGTCAGAGTGGCTACACCTTC.